The 23 T cell receptor beta chains below were found in one sample sequenced in a study of beta chain features in type 1 diabetes. Regarding the study as a whole: Among all four CD4+ subsets, Type 1 diabetes patients had TCRB CDR3s that were moderately but significantly shorter.

Expressed TCRB transcripts were sequenced after all isolated RNA was converted to cDNA. Sequencing was performed with immunoSEQ multiplex PCR; in TCRdb, only in-frame clones are kept and a portion is missing. Of roughly 340,000 clones in the sample, roughly 14% were seen once. No cognate antigen is known for these TCRs. What was sequenced was naive CD4+ T cells from blood. These receptor sequences come from a woman younger than 35 with type 1 diabetes.

The chain uses TRBV29-1 and TRBJ2-1, with TRBD2 identical over 10 bases. CDR3 length equals 17 residues. Per the germline V gene, CDR1 is SQVTM and CDR2 is ANQGSEA. The V segment lost 2 bases and the J segment 3 bases; nucleotides outside the gene matches: 10. CDR3 DNA: TGCAGCGTTGAACGAAGACGGACTAGCGGATACTACAATGAGCAGTTCTTC. It codes for CSVERRRTSGYYNEQFF.

This clone was observed a single time. This rearrangement joins TRBV30 to TRBJ2-1; 9 positions agree with TRBD2. Trimming at V came to 8 bases and at J to 8 bases, leaving 4 bases not matched to a gene. This CDR3 contains 11 residues. The germline CDR1 and CDR2 sequences are GTSNPN and SVGIG (reference sequence). The CDR3 loop is CAGLAPDEQFF. Here the CDR3 DNA reads TGTGCCGGACTAGCGCCCGATGAGCAGTTCTTC.

In its sample, this clone was seen a few times. The chain recombines TRBV30 with TRBJ2-7; perhaps TRBD1 as D (6 bases). Germline loops: CDR1 GTSNPN, CDR2 SVGIG (reference sequence). The CDR3 extends over 12 amino acids. V was cut by 1 base and J by 7 bases, with 11 bases left in between. CDR3 DNA: TGTGCCTGGAGTGGGCAGGGGTTGGAGCAGTACTTC. Its translation: CAWSGQGLEQYF.

This clone was detected only a few times. V usage is TRBV29-1 and J usage is TRBJ2-5; D perhaps matches TRBD1 (5 bases). The CDR3 is made up of 12 amino acids. Germline V lookup: CDR1 SQVTM, CDR2 ANQGSEA. Between the trimmed V and J ends, which lost 7 bases and 3 bases, there was a span of 12 bases. CDR3 sequence: CSGGRVEETQYF. In nucleotides, the CDR3 is TGCAGCGGGGGCAGAGTCGAAGAGACCCAGTACTTC.

The chain combines TRBV28 with TRBJ1-5; D uncertain. In germline, CDR1 is MDHEN, CDR2 SYDVKM. V was pared by 3 bases and J by 9 bases, with 15 bases between. There are 14 residues in the CDR3. The CDR3 bases are TGTGCCAGCAGTTTGTACGCGGCGGCGGGGCCCCAGCATTTT. Translated: CASSLYAAAGPQHF.

In its sample, this clone was seen a few times. This chain connects TRBV23-1 to TRBJ2-7; perhaps TRBD2 as D (6 bases). TRBV23-1 counts as an open reading frame of uncertain function. V lost 2 bases, J lost 1 base, and 18 bases lay in between. CDR3 size: 17 residues. The CDR3 protein is CASSQTQGRSGSYEQYV. The CDR3, as DNA: TGCGCCAGCAGTCAAACCCAAGGGAGGAGTGGGTCCTACGAGCAGTACGTC.

This clone was detected a few times. This sequence joins TRBV6-5 and TRBJ2-7; 7 bases are shared with TRBD1. V was pared by 6 bases and J by 0 bases, with 5 bases of the junction left unmatched. The V gene's germline CDR1 is MNHEY and CDR2 SVGAGI. The CDR3 runs 14 residues. The CDR3 DNA is TGTGCCAGCAGATCGGACAGGTACTCCTACGAGCAGTACTTC. As protein: CASRSDRYSYEQYF.

The V gene is TRBV30, the J gene TRBJ2-7, with TRBD2 as a possible D gene (5 bases). This CDR3 has 14 residues. Trimming left V 5 bases short and J 4 bases short, with 18 bases between. Germline assignment: CDR1 GTSNPN and CDR2 SVGIG (reference sequence). In DNA, the CDR3 is TGTGCCTGGGGGCGGGCCTCCGATAATTACGAGCAGTACTTC. Protein sequence: CAWGRASDNYEQYF.

This clone was counted a few times. As DNA, the CDR3 is TGTGCCAGCAGCCCCCGGACTAGGGCCCCAGATACGCAGTATTTT. Its translation is CASSPRTRAPDTQYF. This chain joins TRBV13 and TRBJ2-3; TRBD2 aligns across 7 bases. The V and J ends lost 5 bases and 4 bases, in that order; junction bases with no gene match: 9. Germline V gene data show CDR1 as PRHDT and CDR2 as FYEKMQ (reference sequence). The CDR3 totals 15 residues.

The CDR3 DNA follows: TGTGCCAGCAGCGGGGGACAGGCCACTGAAGCTTTCTTT. This sequence encodes CASSGGQATEAFF. The J gene is TRBJ1-1, the V gene TRBV5-4, with TRBD1 identical over 8 bases. V was pared by 4 bases and J by 4 bases, with 3 bases of the junction left unmatched. There are 13 residues in the CDR3. Germline V gene lookup returns CDR1 SGHNT and CDR2 YYREEE (reference sequence). Using reference TRBV5-4 and TRBJ1-1 for the parts outside the CDR3, the full variable domain is ETGVTQSPTHLIKTRGQQVTLRCSSQSGHNTVSWYQQALGQGPQFIFQYYREEENGRGNFPPRFSGLQFPNYSSELNVNALELDDSALYLCASSGGQATEAFFGQGTRLTVV.

The V and J genes are TRBV9 and TRBJ1-5; the match to TRBD1 covers 7 bases. Losses at the gene ends were 3 bases for V and 4 bases for J; bases not matched to a gene: 7. From germline, CDR1 is SGDLS and CDR2 YYNGEE. This CDR3 is built from 15 residues. The CDR3 nucleotides are TGTGCCAGCAGCGACAGGGGAGACCCTAATCAGCCCCAGCATTTT. Encoded protein: CASSDRGDPNQPQHF.

This clone has a single count. The V gene is TRBV5-4, the J gene TRBJ2-7; 8 bases align to TRBD2. CDR1 is SGHNT and CDR2 is YYREEE in the germline V gene (reference sequence). The CDR3 length is 15 residues. V gave up 1 base and J gave up 5 bases; unmatched junction bases: 8. The CDR3 here is CASSLRRSGSNEQYF. As DNA, the CDR3 is TGTGCCAGCAGCTTGAGAAGGAGCGGGAGTAACGAGCAGTACTTC. The full variable domain, with the rest looked up from reference TRBV5-4 and TRBJ2-7, is ETGVTQSPTHLIKTRGQQVTLRCSSQSGHNTVSWYQQALGQGPQFIFQYYREEENGRGNFPPRFSGLQFPNYSSELNVNALELDDSALYLCASSLRRSGSNEQYFGPGTRLTVT.

The DNA of the CDR3 is TGCGCCAGCAAGCTGACAGGGCAATCCTACGAGCAGTACTTC. It codes for CASKLTGQSYEQYF. V gene TRBV10-2 combines with J gene TRBJ2-7, with 7 nucleotides matching TRBD1. The V and J ends lost 7 bases and 1 base, in that order; junction bases with no gene match: 7. This CDR3 has 14 amino acids. Germline V gives CDR1 WSHSY, CDR2 SAAADI.

J is TRBJ1-1 and V is TRBV9; D not resolved. There are 19 residues in the CDR3. Trimming stripped 0 bases from V and 0 bases from J, with 21 bases between. The V gene's germline CDR1 is SGDLS and CDR2 YYNGEE. The CDR3: CASSVAADYNQKMNTEAFF. DNA of the CDR3: TGTGCCAGCAGCGTAGCGGCAGACTATAACCAAAAGATGAACACTGAAGCTTTCTTT.

This CDR3 is CASRTTGNTYEQYV. The CDR3 bases are TGTGCCAGCAGAACGACAGGGAACACCTACGAGCAGTACGTC. This chain uses TRBV6-1 with TRBJ2-7; TRBD1 agrees at 7 bases. V shed 6 bases, J shed 2 bases, and the junction held 7 bases outside the gene matches. The CDR3 consists of 14 residues. Germline-derived CDR1 and CDR2 are MNHNS and SASEGT.

In its sample, this clone was seen a few times. This chain connects TRBV2 to TRBJ1-5; no definite D call. This CDR3 comprises 13 residues. V was cut by 7 bases and J by 11 bases, with 18 bases left in between. Germline CDR1 is SNHLY and CDR2 is FYNNEI. CDR3 DNA: TGTGCCAGCACCCAGGAGGTTTACGGAGCCCAGCATTTT. Protein sequence: CASTQEVYGAQHF.

This clone was recorded a few times. The chain combines TRBV15 with TRBJ1-1; D ambiguous. CDR1 and CDR2 (germline): LNHNV, YYDKDF (reference sequence). The CDR3 is 11 residues long. The germline V and J ends were trimmed by 6 bases and 3 bases, with 5 bases remaining between them. DNA of the CDR3: TGTGCCACCAGGGGCCACACTGAAGCTTTCTTT. It specifies CATRGHTEAFF.

This chain uses TRBV6-1 with TRBJ2-1, with D unclear. The CDR3 is made up of 15 amino acids. Germline CDR1 and CDR2: MNHNS and SASEGT. V gave up 0 bases and J gave up 2 bases, with 8 bases separating them. The CDR3 loop is CASSEAPYPYNEQFF. CDR3 sequence (DNA): TGTGCCAGCAGTGAAGCCCCCTACCCCTACAATGAGCAGTTCTTC.

The rearrangement uses TRBV29-1 and TRBJ2-1; TRBD2 aligns across 14 bases. The length of the CDR3 is 15 residues. Germline V gene lookup returns CDR1 SQVTM and CDR2 ANQGSEA. The ends lost 8 bases at V and 6 bases at J; junction bases unmatched: 9. CDR3 in amino acids: CSTEGLAGVGNEQFF. As DNA, the CDR3 is TGCAGCACTGAGGGACTAGCGGGAGTGGGCAATGAGCAGTTCTTC.

The chain recombines TRBV2 with TRBJ2-7, with TRBD1 matching over 8 bases. Germline loops: CDR1 SNHLY, CDR2 FYNNEI. The CDR3 spans 16 residues. The ends lost 5 bases at V and 3 bases at J; junction bases unmatched: 12. CDR3 region: CASSRQTSGQGYEQYV. The DNA for the CDR3 is TGTGCCAGCAGTCGACAGACCTCCGGACAGGGCTACGAGCAGTACGTC.

This clone has only a few counts. The genes are TRBV19 and TRBJ1-1; possible D gene TRBD1, 6 bases. The V end was cut by 6 bases, the J end by 10 bases, with 18 bases between. The CDR3 is 13 residues long. CDR1 is LNHDA, CDR2 SQIVND, per germline (reference sequence). For the CDR3, the DNA is TGTGCCAGTAGCCCGACAGGATACGCCCGAGCTTTCTTT. Encoded protein: CASSPTGYARAFF.

This clone has more than one count but fewer than ten. J is TRBJ1-2 and V is TRBV2; D is perhaps TRBD1 (5 bases). Germline V gene lookup returns CDR1 SNHLY and CDR2 FYNNEI. V was cut by 4 bases and J by 4 bases, with 13 bases left in between. This CDR3 comprises 14 residues. CDR3 coding DNA: TGTGCCAGCAGTGCCCAACCAGGGCCCTATGGCTACACCTTC. This encodes CASSAQPGPYGYTF.

This clone was counted only a few times. The chain combines TRBV6-6 with TRBJ1-2; 7 bases fit TRBD1. The CDR3 loop spans 13 amino acids. The germline V gene has CDR1 MNHNY and CDR2 SVGAGI (reference sequence). J gave up 8 bases and V 6 bases, and 9 bases lay outside the gene matches. DNA of the CDR3: TGTGCCAGCAGGACAGGGTCAGAATACGGCTACACCTTC. Translated, it gives CASRTGSEYGYTF.